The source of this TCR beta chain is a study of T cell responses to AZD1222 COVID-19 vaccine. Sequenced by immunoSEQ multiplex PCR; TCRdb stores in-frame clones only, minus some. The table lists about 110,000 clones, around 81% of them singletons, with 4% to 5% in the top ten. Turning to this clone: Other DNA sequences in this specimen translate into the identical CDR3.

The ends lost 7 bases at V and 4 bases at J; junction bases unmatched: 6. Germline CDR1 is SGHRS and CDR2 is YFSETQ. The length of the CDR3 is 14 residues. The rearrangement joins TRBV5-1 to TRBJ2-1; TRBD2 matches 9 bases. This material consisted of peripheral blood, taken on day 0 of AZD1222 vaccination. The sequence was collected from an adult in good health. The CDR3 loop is CASRLAETYNEQFF. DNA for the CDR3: TGCGCCAGCCGACTAGCGGAGACTTACAATGAGCAGTTCTTC.